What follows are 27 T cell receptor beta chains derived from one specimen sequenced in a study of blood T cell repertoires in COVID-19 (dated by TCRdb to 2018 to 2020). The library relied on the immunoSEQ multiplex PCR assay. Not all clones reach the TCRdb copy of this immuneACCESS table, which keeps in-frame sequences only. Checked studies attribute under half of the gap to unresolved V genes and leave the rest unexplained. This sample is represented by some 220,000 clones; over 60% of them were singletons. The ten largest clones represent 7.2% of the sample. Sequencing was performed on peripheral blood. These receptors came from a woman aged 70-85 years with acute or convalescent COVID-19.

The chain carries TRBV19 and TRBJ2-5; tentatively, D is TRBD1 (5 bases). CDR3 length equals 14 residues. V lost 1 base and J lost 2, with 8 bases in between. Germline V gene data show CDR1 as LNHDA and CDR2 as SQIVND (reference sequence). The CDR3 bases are TGTGCCAGTAGTATAGGGCAGGGTCAAGAGACCCAGTACTTC. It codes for CASSIGQGQETQYF.

For the CDR3, the DNA is TGTGCCAGCTCACCTTCTAGCGGGGGGGCAAATGAGCAGTTCTTC. Translated: CASSPSSGGANEQFF. The chain uses TRBV18 and TRBJ2-1; the match to TRBD2 covers 12 bases. Losses at the gene ends were 3 bases for V and 7 bases for J; bases not matched to a gene: 4. From germline, CDR1 is KGHSH and CDR2 LQKENI. The CDR3 is 15 residues long.

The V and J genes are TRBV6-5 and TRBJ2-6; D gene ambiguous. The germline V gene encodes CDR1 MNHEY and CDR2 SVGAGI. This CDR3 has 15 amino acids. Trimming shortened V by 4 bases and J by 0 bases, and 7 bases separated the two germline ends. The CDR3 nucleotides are TGTGCCAGCAGTTTTTACGGCTCTGGGGCCAACGTCCTGACTTTC. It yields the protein CASSFYGSGANVLTF.

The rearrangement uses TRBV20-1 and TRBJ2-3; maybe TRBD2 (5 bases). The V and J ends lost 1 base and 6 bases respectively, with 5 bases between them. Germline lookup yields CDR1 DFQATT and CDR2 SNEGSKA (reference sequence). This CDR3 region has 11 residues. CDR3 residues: CSARGGDTQYF. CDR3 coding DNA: TGCAGTGCTAGAGGAGGGGATACGCAGTATTTT.

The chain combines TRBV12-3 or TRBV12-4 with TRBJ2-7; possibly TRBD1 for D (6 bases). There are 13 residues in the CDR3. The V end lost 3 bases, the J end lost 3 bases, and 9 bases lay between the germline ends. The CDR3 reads CASSFLQGYEQYV. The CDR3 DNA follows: TGTGCCAGCAGTTTCTTACAGGGCTACGAGCAGTACGTC.

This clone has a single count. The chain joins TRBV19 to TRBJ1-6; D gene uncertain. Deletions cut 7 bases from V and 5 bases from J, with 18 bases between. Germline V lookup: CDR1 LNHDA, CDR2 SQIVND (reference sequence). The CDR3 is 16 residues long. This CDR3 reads CASKSIGREHNSPLHF. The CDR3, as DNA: TGTGCCAGTAAAAGTATAGGGCGGGAGCATAATTCACCCCTCCACTTT.

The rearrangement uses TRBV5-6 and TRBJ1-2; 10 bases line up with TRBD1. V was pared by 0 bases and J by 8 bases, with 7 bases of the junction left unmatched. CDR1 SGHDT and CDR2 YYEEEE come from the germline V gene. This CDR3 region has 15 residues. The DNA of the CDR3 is TGTGCCAGCAGCTTGGTCGGGACAGGGGCGAGGGGCTACACCTTC. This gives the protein CASSLVGTGARGYTF.

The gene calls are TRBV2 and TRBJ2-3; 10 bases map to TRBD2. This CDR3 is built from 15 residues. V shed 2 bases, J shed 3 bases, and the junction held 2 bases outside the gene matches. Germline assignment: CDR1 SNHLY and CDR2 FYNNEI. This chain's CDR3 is CASSEIAGGTDTQYF. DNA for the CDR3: TGTGCCAGCAGTGAAATAGCGGGGGGAACAGATACGCAGTATTTT.

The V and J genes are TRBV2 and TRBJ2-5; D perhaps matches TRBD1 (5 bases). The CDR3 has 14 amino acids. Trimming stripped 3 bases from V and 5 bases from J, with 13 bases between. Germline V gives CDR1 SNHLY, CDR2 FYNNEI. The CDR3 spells CASSEAKGIETQYF. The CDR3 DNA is TGTGCCAGCAGTGAGGCCAAGGGGATCGAGACCCAGTACTTC.

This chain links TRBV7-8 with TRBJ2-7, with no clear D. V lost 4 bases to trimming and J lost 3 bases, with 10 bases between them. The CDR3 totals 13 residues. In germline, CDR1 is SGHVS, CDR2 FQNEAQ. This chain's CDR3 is CASSSSADYEQYV. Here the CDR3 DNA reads TGTGCCAGCAGCTCCAGCGCAGACTACGAGCAGTACGTC.

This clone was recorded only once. The chain's CDR3 is CASSYSGGDEKLFF. CDR3 DNA: TGTGCCAGCAGTTACTCAGGGGGAGATGAAAAACTGTTTTTT. The J gene is TRBJ1-4, the V gene TRBV6-5; a possible D gene is TRBD1 (6 bases). CDR1 is MNHEY, CDR2 SVGAGI, per germline. V lost 0 bases, J lost 6 bases, and 8 bases lay in between. The CDR3 contains 14 residues.

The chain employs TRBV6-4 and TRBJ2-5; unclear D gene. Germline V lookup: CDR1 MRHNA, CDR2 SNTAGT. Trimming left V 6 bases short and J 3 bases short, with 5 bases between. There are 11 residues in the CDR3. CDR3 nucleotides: TGTGCCAGCAGGGGCAAAGAGACCCAGTACTTC. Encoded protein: CASRGKETQYF.

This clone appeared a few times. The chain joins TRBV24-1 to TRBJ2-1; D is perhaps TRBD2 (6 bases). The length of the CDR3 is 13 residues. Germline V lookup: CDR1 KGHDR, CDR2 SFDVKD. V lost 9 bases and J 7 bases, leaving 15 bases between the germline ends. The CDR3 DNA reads TGTGCCACCGGCTTGGCGGGGAGAAATGAGCAGTTCTTC. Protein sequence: CATGLAGRNEQFF.

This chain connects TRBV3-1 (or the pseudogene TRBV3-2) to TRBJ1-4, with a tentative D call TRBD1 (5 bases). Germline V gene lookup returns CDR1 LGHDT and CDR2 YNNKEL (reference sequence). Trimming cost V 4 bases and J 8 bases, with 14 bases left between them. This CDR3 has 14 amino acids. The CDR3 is CASSPRALEEKLFF. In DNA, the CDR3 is TGTGCCAGCAGCCCCAGGGCCCTGGAGGAAAAACTGTTTTTT.

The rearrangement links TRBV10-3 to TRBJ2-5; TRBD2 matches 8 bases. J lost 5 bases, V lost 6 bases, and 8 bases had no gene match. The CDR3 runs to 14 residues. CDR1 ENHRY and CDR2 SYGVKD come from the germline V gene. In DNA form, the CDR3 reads TGTGCCATCAGCGAAGCGGGGGAAGGGGAGACCCAGTACTTC. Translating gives CAISEAGEGETQYF.

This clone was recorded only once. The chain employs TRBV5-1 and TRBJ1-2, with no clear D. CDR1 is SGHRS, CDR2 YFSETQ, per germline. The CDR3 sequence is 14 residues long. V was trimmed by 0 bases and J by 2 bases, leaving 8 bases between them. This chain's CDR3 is CASSLESANYGYTF. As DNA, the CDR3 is TGCGCCAGCAGCTTGGAGTCCGCGAACTATGGCTACACCTTC. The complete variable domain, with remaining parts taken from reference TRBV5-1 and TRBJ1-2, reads KAGVTQTPRYLIKTRGQQVTLSCSPISGHRSVSWYQQTPGQGLQFLFEYFSETQRNKGNFPGRFSGRQFSNSRSEMNVSTLELGDSALYLCASSLESANYGYTFGSGTRLTVV.

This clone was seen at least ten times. The CDR3 spells CASSPTGGGTDTQYF. As DNA, the CDR3 is TGTGCCAGCAGTCCGACAGGGGGCGGCACAGATACGCAGTATTTT. This rearrangement joins TRBV2 to TRBJ2-3; 10 nucleotides agree with TRBD1. Germline V gene data show CDR1 as SNHLY and CDR2 as FYNNEI. The CDR3 consists of 15 residues. J was trimmed by 1 base and V by 5 bases; bases with no gene match: 3.

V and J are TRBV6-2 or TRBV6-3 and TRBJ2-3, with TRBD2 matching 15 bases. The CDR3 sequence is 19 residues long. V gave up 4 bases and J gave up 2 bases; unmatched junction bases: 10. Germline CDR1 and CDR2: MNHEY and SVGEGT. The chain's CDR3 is CASSSGTSGGSEVTDTQYF. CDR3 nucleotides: TGTGCCAGCAGTTCCGGGACTAGCGGGGGGTCCGAAGTCACAGATACGCAGTATTTT.

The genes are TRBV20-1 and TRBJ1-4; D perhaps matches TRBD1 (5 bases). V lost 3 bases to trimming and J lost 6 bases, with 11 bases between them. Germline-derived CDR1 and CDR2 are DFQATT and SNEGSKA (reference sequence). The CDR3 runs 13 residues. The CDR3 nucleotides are TGCAGTGCTAGTTTGGGGGGGGATGAAAAACTGTTTTTT. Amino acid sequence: CSASLGGDEKLFF.

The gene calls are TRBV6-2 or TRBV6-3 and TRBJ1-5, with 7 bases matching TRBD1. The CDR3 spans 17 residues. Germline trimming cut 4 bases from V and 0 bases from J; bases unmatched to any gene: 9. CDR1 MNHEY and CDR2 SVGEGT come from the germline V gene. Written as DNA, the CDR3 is TGTGCCAGCAGTTCTCCCTGGGGACAGATTAGCAATCAGCCCCAGCATTTT. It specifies CASSSPWGQISNQPQHF.

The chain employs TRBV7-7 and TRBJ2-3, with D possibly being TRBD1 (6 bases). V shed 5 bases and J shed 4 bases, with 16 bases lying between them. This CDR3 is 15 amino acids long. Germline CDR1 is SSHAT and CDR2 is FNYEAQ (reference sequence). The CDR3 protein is CASSPGTGRSDTQYF. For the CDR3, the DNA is TGTGCCAGCAGCCCCGGTACAGGGCGCTCAGATACGCAGTATTTT. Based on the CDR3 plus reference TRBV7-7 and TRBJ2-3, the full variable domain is GAGVSQSPRYKVTKRGQDVTLRCDPISSHATLYWYQQALGQGPEFLTYFNYEAQPDKSGLPSDRFSAERPEGSISTLTIQRTEQRDSAMYRCASSPGTGRSDTQYFGPGTRLTVL.

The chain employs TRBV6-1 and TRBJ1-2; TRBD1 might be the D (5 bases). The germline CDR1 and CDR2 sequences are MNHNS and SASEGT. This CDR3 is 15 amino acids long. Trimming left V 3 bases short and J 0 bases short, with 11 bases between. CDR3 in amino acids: CASSEGGATNYGYTF. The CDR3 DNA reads TGTGCCAGCAGTGAGGGAGGGGCCACTAACTATGGCTACACCTTC.

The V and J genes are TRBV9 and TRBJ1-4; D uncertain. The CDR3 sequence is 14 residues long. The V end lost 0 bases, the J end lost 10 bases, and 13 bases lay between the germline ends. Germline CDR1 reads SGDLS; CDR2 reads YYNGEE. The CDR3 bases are TGTGCCAGCAGCGTAGACGGGTTATCGGGAAAACTGTTTTTT. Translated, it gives CASSVDGLSGKLFF.

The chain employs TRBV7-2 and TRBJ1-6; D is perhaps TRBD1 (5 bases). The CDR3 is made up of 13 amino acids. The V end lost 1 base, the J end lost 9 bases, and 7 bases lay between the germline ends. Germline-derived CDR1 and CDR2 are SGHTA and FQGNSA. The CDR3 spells CASSLVGGSPLHF. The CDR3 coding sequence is TGTGCCAGCAGCTTAGTCGGGGGTTCACCCCTCCACTTT.

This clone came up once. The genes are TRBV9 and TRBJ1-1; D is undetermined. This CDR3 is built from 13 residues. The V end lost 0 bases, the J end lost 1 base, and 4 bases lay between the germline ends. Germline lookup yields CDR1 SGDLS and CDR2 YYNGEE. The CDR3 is CASSVARNTEAFF. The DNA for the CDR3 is TGTGCCAGCAGCGTAGCGAGGAACACTGAAGCTTTCTTT.

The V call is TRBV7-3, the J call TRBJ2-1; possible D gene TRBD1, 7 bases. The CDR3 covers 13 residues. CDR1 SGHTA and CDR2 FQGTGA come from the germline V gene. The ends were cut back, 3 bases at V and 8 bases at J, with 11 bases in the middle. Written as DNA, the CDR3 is TGTGCCAGCAGCTTGGAGGGGGCACATGAGCAGTTCTTC. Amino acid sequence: CASSLEGAHEQFF.

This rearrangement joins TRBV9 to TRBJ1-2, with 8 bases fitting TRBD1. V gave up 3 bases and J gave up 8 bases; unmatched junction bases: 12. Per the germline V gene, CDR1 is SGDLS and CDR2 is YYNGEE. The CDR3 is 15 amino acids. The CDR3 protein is CASSATQDRVNGYTF. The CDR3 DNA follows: TGTGCCAGCAGCGCGACTCAGGACAGGGTGAACGGCTACACCTTC.